This record looks at one TCR beta chain sequence and its context. The target antigen is unknown. This record belongs to a study of CD8+ T cells in alopecia areata. Study at large: Patients in the treated group were given tofacitinib by mouth, 5 to 10 mg twice a day.

The authors extracted RNA and reverse transcribed it into cDNA as the sequencing template. Produced via immunoSEQ multiplex PCR; TCRdb's table is partial and in-frame only. This sample has hundreds of thousands of clones, with roughly 60% found just once. The junction had 6 bases not matched to a gene; V was cut back by 3 bases and J by 7 bases. Germline V lookup: CDR1 SGHTA, CDR2 FQGNSA. The CDR3 loop spans 15 amino acids. Overall study findings and caveats: Especially in alopecia totalis/universalis, lesional scalp showed greater clonality than normal scalp did.

Documented treatment: oral pan-JAK inhibitor, 5-10 mg twice daily. The study team obtained lesional scalp punch biopsies and peripheral blood from alopecia areata patients. Sequencing was performed on CD4+ T cells sorted from blood, taken at week 24, from a patient treated with tofacitinib. This sequence was found in a human donor with alopecia areata. The chain couples TRBV7-2 to TRBJ1-6; 7 bases are shared with TRBD1. The CDR3 here is CASSFRAQGNSPLHF. CDR3 coding DNA: TGTGCCAGCAGCTTTCGGGCACAGGGGAATTCACCCCTCCACTTT.